The subject of this entry is one TCR beta chain. Its antigen is undetermined. This sample is part of a study of T cell responses to AZD1222 COVID-19 vaccine. Study outcomes and limitations: Nearly half of spike-specific TCRs reportedly target unmutated variant regions. The donors showed a predominance of white British ancestry and of females, with possible underestimation of clonal diversity.

Repertoires were generated with immunoSEQ multiplex PCR, while TCRdb's copy carries only in-frame clones and drops some. The profile shows about 110,000 clones, just over 90% of them singletons. Pooled samples include second doses given at about 4 or 12 weeks. Looked up from germline, CDR1 is MNHEY and CDR2 is SVGEGT. The CDR3 contains 15 residues. Deletions cut 1 base from V and 0 bases from J, with 7 bases between. The source material was peripheral blood, sampled 28 days after the second AZD1222 dose. This chain uses TRBV6-2 or TRBV6-3 with TRBJ2-1; D is uncertain. This TCR came from an adult who received the AZD1222 COVID-19 vaccine. The CDR3 nucleotides read TGTGCCAGCAGTTACTTCGGGCACTCCTACAATGAGCAGTTCTTC. As protein: CASSYFGHSYNEQFF.